The present entry profiles one TCR beta chain with its context. The record originates from a study of blood T cell repertoires in COVID-19. Study-level information: Specimens from acute and convalescent COVID-19 originated in the United States, Italy and Spain. Sample material is recorded as cDNA or gDNA derived from T cells, B-cell-depleted T cells, or PBMCs.

In the authors' workflow: Cell counts per sample came from amplifying reference gene primers. Sequencing was performed with immunoSEQ multiplex PCR; in TCRdb, only in-frame clones are kept and a portion is missing. The V and J calls and clone size are taken from that table; D and trimming were inferred from the DNA. The table lists about 96,000 clones, less than 85% of them singletons. Input material: peripheral blood. The source is a woman aged 60 to 75 with acute or convalescent COVID-19.

CDR3 sequence: CASSSAQGAQIGYTF. CDR3 DNA: TGTGCCAGCAGCTCGGCTCAGGGGGCGCAAATTGGCTACACCTTC. This chain links TRBV7-9 with TRBJ1-2; 8 nucleotides match TRBD1. V trimming: 4 bases; J trimming: 7 bases; junction bases outside the gene matches: 11. This CDR3 is 15 amino acids long. Germline CDR1 is SEHNR and CDR2 is FQNEAQ (reference sequence).